This passage covers 19 T cell receptor beta chains from one sample sequenced in a study of blood T cell repertoires in COVID-19. Measured with immunoSEQ multiplex PCR; TCRdb has only the in-frame clones, and not every one. The table includes 25,000 or so clones, 85% to 95% detected once. Sequenced material: peripheral blood. These receptors were obtained from a woman between 50 and 59 years old with active COVID-19.

This rearrangement joins TRBV18 to TRBJ1-1, with D tentatively TRBD1 (6 bases). CDR1 KGHSH and CDR2 LQKENI come from the germline V gene. The CDR3 is 14 residues long. V was cut by 3 bases and J by 4 bases, with 12 bases left in between. In DNA, the CDR3 is TGTGCCAGCTCACCCGGACAGTTCTCCACTGAAGCTTTCTTT. It yields the protein CASSPGQFSTEAFF.

The table lists this clone with a count of one. The rearrangement uses TRBV27 and TRBJ2-2; possible D gene TRBD2, 6 bases. Trimming cost V 7 bases and J 1 base, with 16 bases left between them. Germline CDR1 MNHEY, CDR2 SMNVEV (reference sequence). The length of the CDR3 is 16 residues. CDR3 in amino acids: CASNPLAGKNTGELFF. DNA for the CDR3: TGTGCCAGCAACCCTCTGGCGGGAAAGAACACCGGGGAGCTGTTTTTT.

J is TRBJ2-7 and V is TRBV6-5, with D perhaps matching TRBD1 (5 bases). The CDR3 loop spans 11 amino acids. Germline values: CDR1 MNHEY, CDR2 SVGAGI. The V and J ends lost 7 bases and 5 bases respectively, with 9 bases between them. As DNA, the CDR3 is TGTGCCAGCAAACAGGCCCACGAGCAGTACTTC. Translated: CASKQAHEQYF.

This rearrangement joins TRBV2 to TRBJ2-7, with TRBD1 matching over 8 bases. CDR1 is SNHLY and CDR2 is FYNNEI in the germline V gene. The CDR3 has 14 residues. The V and J ends lost 4 bases and 3 bases, in that order; junction bases with no gene match: 5. CDR3 region: CASSATGGGYEQYF. The CDR3 DNA is TGTGCCAGCAGTGCCACAGGGGGAGGCTACGAGCAGTACTTC.

CDR3 bases: TGTGCCAGCAGCTTTTACGGTCGCCCTTACGAGCAGTACTTC. Its translation is CASSFYGRPYEQYF. V is TRBV11-2 and J is TRBJ2-7; D is unclear. The CDR3 totals 14 residues. Deletions cut 3 bases from V and 4 bases from J, with 13 bases between. The germline V gene has CDR1 SGHAT and CDR2 FQNNGV.

The rearrangement joins TRBV10-3 to TRBJ2-1, with D tentatively TRBD1 (6 bases). Per the germline V gene, CDR1 is ENHRY and CDR2 is SYGVKD. CDR3 length: 15 amino acids. V lost 4 bases and J 0 bases, leaving 10 bases between the germline ends. The CDR3 spells CAISALQGSYNEQFF. The CDR3 DNA follows: TGTGCCATCAGTGCACTACAGGGCTCCTACAATGAGCAGTTCTTC.

J is TRBJ1-1 and V is TRBV6-1, with a possible D match to TRBD1 (6 bases). Per germline, CDR1 MNHNS and CDR2 SASEGT. V was shortened by 0 bases and J by 6 bases, with 14 bases between the two germline ends. The CDR3 has 15 residues. The CDR3 bases are TGTGCCAGCAGTGAAGCCCGCTGGGGGGGCGCTGAAGCTTTCTTT. Its protein is CASSEARWGGAEAFF.

The chain is built from TRBV7-9 and TRBJ2-7, with D possibly being TRBD1 (5 bases). The length of the CDR3 is 13 residues. Trimming took off 5 bases at V and 6 bases at J, with 14 bases between the two ends. Germline loops: CDR1 SEHNR, CDR2 FQNEAQ (reference sequence). CDR3: CASSQGTGSEQYV. Written as DNA, the CDR3 is TGTGCCAGCAGCCAAGGCACAGGAAGCGAGCAGTACGTC.

J is TRBJ1-6 and V is TRBV19; a possible D gene is TRBD1 (6 bases). Germline V lookup: CDR1 LNHDA, CDR2 SQIVND (reference sequence). Trimming removed 4 bases at V and 7 bases at J, with 17 bases between. The CDR3 runs 16 residues. The DNA of the CDR3 is TGTGCCAGTAGTACTGGGGGCACGTGGTGGAATTCACCCCTCCACTTT. Amino acids: CASSTGGTWWNSPLHF.

This chain joins TRBV7-2 and TRBJ1-3; possible D gene TRBD1, 5 bases. Trimming took 5 bases from V and 0 from J, leaving 17 bases between them. Germline assignment: CDR1 SGHTA and CDR2 FQGNSA. This CDR3 spans 17 amino acids. The CDR3: CASSLGSGPFSGNTIYF. CDR3 nucleotide sequence: TGTGCCAGCAGCCTTGGCTCAGGGCCCTTCTCTGGAAACACCATATATTTT.

CDR3 protein: CASSFSRRGDEQFF. The CDR3 DNA is TGTGCCAGCAGCTTTTCCCGCAGGGGCGATGAGCAGTTCTTC. The gene calls are TRBV11-3 and TRBJ2-1; maybe TRBD1 (6 bases). Per the germline V gene, CDR1 is SGHNT and CDR2 is YENEEA. With 3 bases removed from V and 8 bases from J, the gap between germline ends came to 14 bases. This CDR3 contains 14 residues. Based on the CDR3 plus reference TRBV11-3 and TRBJ2-1, the full variable domain is EAGVVQSPRYKIIEKKQPVAFWCNPISGHNTLYWYLQNLGQGPELLIRYENEEAVDDSQLPKDRFSAERLKGVDSTLKIQPAELGDSAVYLCASSFSRRGDEQFFGPGTRLTVL.

Only one count was recorded for this clone. The chain is built from TRBV5-1 and TRBJ2-1; 9 nucleotides align to TRBD1. The germline CDR1 and CDR2 sequences are SGHRS and YFSETQ. V shed 3 bases and J 0 bases; nucleotides not matched to a gene: 4. There are 16 residues in the CDR3. CDR3 DNA: TGCGCCAGCAGCTCACAGGGGGCTACCTCCTACAATGAGCAGTTCTTC. This translates into CASSSQGATSYNEQFF.

This clone was recorded only once. The chain links TRBV7-9 to TRBJ2-7; 7 nucleotides line up with TRBD1. The CDR3 runs 14 residues. J was trimmed by 5 bases and V by 4 bases; bases with no gene match: 8. CDR1 SEHNR and CDR2 FQNEAQ come from the germline V gene (reference sequence). Here the CDR3 DNA reads TGTGCCAGCAGCTGGGGGACAGATTTCGACGAGCAGTACTTC. It is translated as CASSWGTDFDEQYF.

This rearrangement joins TRBV7-2 to TRBJ1-5; TRBD1 might be the D (6 bases). Germline V gene data show CDR1 as SGHTA and CDR2 as FQGNSA. The CDR3 contains 15 residues. Trimming left V 5 bases short and J 1 base short, with 12 bases between. This chain's CDR3 is CASSETGRSNQPQHF. Written as DNA, the CDR3 is TGTGCCAGCAGCGAGACAGGACGCAGCAATCAGCCCCAGCATTTT. The full variable domain, completed using reference TRBV7-2 and TRBJ1-5, is GAGVSQSPSNKVTEKGKDVELRCDPISGHTALYWYRQSLGQGLEFLIYFQGNSAPDKSGLPSDRFSAERTGGSVSTLTIQRTQQEDSAVYLCASSETGRSNQPQHFGDGTRLSIL.

The chain employs TRBV9 and TRBJ1-6; possible D gene TRBD1, 5 bases. Trimming pared 0 bases from V and 5 bases from J, leaving 6 bases between. CDR1 and CDR2 (germline): SGDLS, YYNGEE. The CDR3 has 14 amino acids. This CDR3 reads CASSVVGDNSPLHF. The CDR3 DNA sequence: TGTGCCAGCAGCGTAGTAGGGGATAATTCACCCCTCCACTTT.

This sequence joins TRBV11-2 and TRBJ2-7; no clear D gene. This CDR3 comprises 14 residues. The germline V and J ends were trimmed by 1 base and 2 bases, with 9 bases remaining between them. Looked up from germline, CDR1 is SGHAT and CDR2 is FQNNGV. CDR3 nucleotide sequence: TGTGCCAGCAGCTTAGTGGCAGGCCCCTACGAGCAGTACGTC. Translated, it gives CASSLVAGPYEQYV.

The chain employs TRBV7-3 and TRBJ2-3, with D perhaps TRBD2 (5 bases). Per the germline V gene, CDR1 is SGHTA and CDR2 is FQGTGA. The CDR3 is 14 amino acids. V lost 5 bases, J lost 7 bases, and 16 bases lay in between. The CDR3 spells CASSRFPWEYTQYF. In nucleotides, the CDR3 is TGTGCCAGCAGCCGCTTCCCTTGGGAGTATACGCAGTATTTT.

J is TRBJ2-5 and V is TRBV5-1; D is perhaps TRBD1 (5 bases). The CDR3 runs to 13 residues. Trimming shortened V by 5 bases and J by 2 bases, and 10 bases separated the two germline ends. Germline values: CDR1 SGHRS, CDR2 YFSETQ. The CDR3 sequence: CASRTVLQETQYF. The CDR3 DNA follows: TGCGCCAGCAGGACAGTCCTTCAAGAGACCCAGTACTTC.

The chain carries TRBV7-9 and TRBJ2-5, with TRBD1 as a possible D gene (5 bases). The CDR3 totals 15 residues. Looked up from germline, CDR1 is SEHNR and CDR2 is FQNEAQ (reference sequence). Deletions cut 1 base from V and 2 bases from J, with 11 bases between. CDR3 nucleotide sequence: TGTGCCAGCAGCTTAGGTGGCAGGGTTCAAGAGACCCAGTACTTC. It yields the protein CASSLGGRVQETQYF.